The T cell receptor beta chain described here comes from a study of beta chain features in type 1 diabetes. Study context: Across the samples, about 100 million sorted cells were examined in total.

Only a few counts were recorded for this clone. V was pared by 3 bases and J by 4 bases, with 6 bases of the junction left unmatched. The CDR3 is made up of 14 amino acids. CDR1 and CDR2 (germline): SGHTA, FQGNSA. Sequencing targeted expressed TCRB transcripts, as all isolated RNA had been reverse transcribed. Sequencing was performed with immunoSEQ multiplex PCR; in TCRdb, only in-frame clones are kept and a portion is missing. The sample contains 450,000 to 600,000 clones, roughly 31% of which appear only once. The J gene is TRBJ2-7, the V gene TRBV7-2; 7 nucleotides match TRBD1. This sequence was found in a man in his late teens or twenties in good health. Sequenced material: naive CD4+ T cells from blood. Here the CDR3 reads CASSFPGQTYEQYF. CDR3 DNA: TGTGCCAGCAGCTTTCCGGGACAGACATACGAGCAGTACTTC.